This note documents a single T cell receptor beta chain sequence. Its specificity is unknown. V gave up 3 bases and J gave up 3 bases; unmatched junction bases: 11. The CDR3 runs to 17 residues. These data originate in a study of cytomegalovirus exposure and HLA in healthy donors. The PCR employed 60 Vbeta primers together with 13 Jbeta primers. TCRdb's table, derived via immunoSEQ multiplex PCR, lists solely in-frame clones and lacks some. The table lists about 130,000 clones, 60% to 85% of them singletons. The study's findings and limits: At a 0.05 false discovery rate, a later analysis found 18,000 or so TCR beta sequences to be associated with HLA alleles. Earlier results showed most TCR beta V segments being productive about 90% or about 30% of the time. Later work found that TCR association rates differed between HLA loci; DRB1 had the most and HLA-C the fewest. Researchers counted approximately 160 TCR beta chains as cytomegalovirus-associated.

This chain uses TRBV23-1 with TRBJ1-5; 7 bases map to TRBD1. TRBV23-1 is given ORF status, its function remaining uncertain. The receptor was derived from a woman aged 40 to 49 in good health and CMV-seronegative. The sequencing sample was made of PBMCs. CDR3 sequence: CASSQWAGKGANQPQHF. DNA of the CDR3: TGCGCCAGCAGTCAGTGGGCGGGGAAGGGGGCCAATCAGCCCCAGCATTTT.